This paragraph covers one T cell receptor (beta chain) sequence. Its antigen is not known. This sample was taken from a study of T cell repertoires in cytomegalovirus infection. Each CDR3 protein gets one entry after TCRdb re-called the reads with MiXCR. The sample includes hundreds of thousands of distinct CDR3 sequences, about 39% of them seen just once. The sample here was cultured PBMCs, taken from culture after CMV antigen stimulation. The source of this sequence is a human donor in good health (CMV status not recorded). Some clones in this sample may be carry-over from other donors' samples.

The CDR3 sequence: CASSLQAGEGNQPQHF. CDR3 nucleotide sequence: TGTGCCAGCAGCTTGCAGGCGGGGGAAGGGAATCAGCCCCAGCATTTT. The J gene is TRBJ1-5, the V gene TRBV7-2; weak D call: TRBD1 (5 bases). V gave up 3 bases and J gave up 4 bases, with 16 bases separating them. The CDR3 sequence is 16 residues long. CDR1 and CDR2 (germline): SGHTA, FQGNSA.